The present T cell receptor (beta chain) was sequenced within a study of shared clonotypes between healthy human individuals (dated by TCRdb to about 2020). In terms of the full investigation: The cohort included three men and two women between 18 and 49 years of age. Different laboratories and diverse techniques were used to prepare libraries and sequence TCR repertoires, to increase sequencing depth and limit assay-specific biases. For each donor, three plates each were used for CD4 naive and CD4 memory, two plates were used for CD8 naive, and one plate was used for CD8 memory. Between about 0.9 and 8.9 billion PBMCs per donor were obtained by leukapheresis. To estimate repertoire size and how much clonotypes are shared between individuals, the study performed deep sequencing of blood TCR repertoires from roughly five healthy adults. The study at large found these results: Clonotypes shared by all four sorted-subset donors showed higher generation probabilities than non-shared clonotypes. Around 5.4% of naive CD4, roughly 3.6% of naive CD8, roughly 2.4% of memory CD4, and about 0.4% of memory CD8 clonotypes were shared across several donors. Based on pairwise subsampling, the degree of clonotype sharing among donors was expected to be affected by sequencing depth. Incomplete sequencing was indicated by rarefaction of sorted-subset datasets, despite the large sequencing depth. The genetic and exposure-history diversity represented was limited by the small number of donors. Only blood was sampled, and tissue TCR repertoires likely differ from those in blood. Larger estimated clonotype richness was generally found for naive subsets than for memory subsets.

Using the deep immunoSEQ assay, multiplex PCR amplified TCR CDR3 regions from genomic DNA. Genomic DNA extracted from each cell subset was distributed evenly over all wells of several immunoSEQ 96-well plates, and each plate served as one replicate. For sorted subsets, each replicate PCR was loaded with 200 ng genomic DNA, equivalent to 25,000 to 35,000 T cell genomes. The purified libraries were quantified using a Qubit 3.0 fluorometer, sized with a Bioanalyzer 2100, and then quantified again using the KAPA Library Quantification kit. A separate single-read 150-cycle Illumina NextSeq 550 flow cell was used to sequence each immunoSEQ 96-well plate. The original methods were these. Because the immunoSEQ output held only junctional sequences and lacked quality scores, the filtering could not match the filtering applied to full-length reads. To assign V/J genes and CDR3, sequences were annotated using PyIR, a Python wrapper for IgBLAST v1.9, with IMGT germline references. Reads with weak V/J assignments (E-value above 1e-6), missing CDR3, stop codons, out-of-frame junctions, or ambiguous translated residues were removed. V3J clonotypes were defined as sequences sharing an identical inferred V gene, J gene, and CDR3 amino acid sequence. Percentage overlap between repertoires was calculated by dividing the number of shared unique clonotypes by the size of the smaller repertoire. Richness of each repertoire was evaluated using RTK rarefaction, the Chao1 estimator, and Recon v2.1 estimates of unobserved clonotypes. Generation probabilities for all TCRbeta clonotypes obtained by the gDNA method from a few donors were computed using OLGA. Not all clones reach the TCRdb copy of this immuneACCESS table, which keeps in-frame sequences only. Checked studies attribute under half of the gap to unresolved V genes and leave the rest unexplained. Clonal size and the V and J genes are those of that table, whereas D and trimming came from the DNA. This sample is represented by around 240,000 clones; about 69% of them were singletons. Of the sample, over 8.5% is held by the ten largest clones.

This clone has a handful of counts. Its antigen is unknown. No much larger clone is present one base from it, and per-base qualities are unavailable. The donors were healthy, HIV-negative adults who had no recently reported acute infections or vaccinations. All donors were Caucasian adults living in Nashville, Tennessee, USA. CD4+ T cells were enriched through magnetic negative selection, after which naive cells were positively selected on CD45RA and the remaining negative fraction served as the memory subset. Blood was obtained by leukapheresis, after which PBMCs were separated by Ficoll-Histopaque density gradient centrifugation and cryopreserved in liquid nitrogen vapor phase. Analytical flow cytometry was used to check the purity and quantity of each magnetically sorted T cell population. From each sorted fraction, genomic DNA was isolated and quantified by UV absorbance on a Nanodrop 2000c. Specimen: memory CD4+ T cells sorted from blood. What this sample's cell subset or site label stands for: CD45RA-negative fraction. The clonotype comes from a man aged 25 to 45 in good health.

The DNA sequence is as follows: TGTGCCAGCAGCGCGCTTAGGGGCGGGGCAGTGGATGAGCAGTTCTTC. The translation is CASSALRGGAVDEQFF. Rearrangement joined TRBV9 to TRBJ2-1; the D segment could be TRBD2, given 6 matching bases. The V end loses 3 bases and the J end loses 8 bases, and a stretch of 21 bases separates them. The germline V gene gives CDR1 as SGDLS and CDR2 as YYNGEE. The CDR3 measures 16 amino acids from cysteine to phenylalanine. Of all the DNA, just the CDR3 is kept, 48 bases in frame from base 1.